A few counts support the clone carrying this TCR beta chain. As yet, its antigen is unknown. This sample is part of a study of T cells in Graves' hyperthyroidism and ophthalmopathy. Study-level background: Peripheral blood samples were taken at initial diagnosis, prior to any treatment.

This CDR3 contains 15 residues. Deletions cut 0 bases from V and 0 bases from J, with 6 bases between. The germline CDR1 and CDR2 sequences are MGHRA and YSYEKL. RNA transcripts provided the source from which TCR beta CDR3 regions were amplified. Researchers ran a first-round RT-PCR on the TCR CDR3 using the HTBI primer set. TCRdb used MiXCR to reprocess the multiplex PCR reads, holding one entry per CDR3 protein. The sample comprises a few hundred thousand distinct CDR3 sequences, around 13% of which are singletons, and about 15% rests with the top ten. In patients aged 18 to 65, hyperthyroidism was newly diagnosed, with duration under 2 months. The source of the PBMCs was 8.5 to 10 ml of fresh peripheral blood. Findings of the study overall: Ophthalmopathy, which appeared later, was predicted by the model a median around 6.9 months before onset.

This TCR came from a woman aged 40 to 50 with Graves' hyperthyroidism. The sequenced sample was blood. The V gene is TRBV4-1, the J gene TRBJ1-5; no definite D call. The CDR3, as DNA: TGCGCCAGCAGCCAAGATCAGCATAGCAATCAGCCCCAGCATTTT. It yields the protein CASSQDQHSNQPQHF.